The rows below give T cell receptor beta chains drawn from one sample of a study of blood T cell repertoires in COVID-19. Assay used: immunoSEQ multiplex PCR; TCRdb lists only in-frame clones, some missing. Here the sample spans around 230,000 clones, about 85% being singletons. The specimen sequenced was PBMCs or T cells enriched from blood (not recorded which). These receptors all come from a woman in her 30s who had recovered from COVID-19. Both conserved end residues are part of each CDR3. The D gene is left open where the match is weak. Some rows mark clone size as missing; the rest say once, few, many or name a class of expanded clone.

D	V	length	J	size	CDR3	DNA
-	TRBV27	12	TRBJ1-4	once	CASSRINEKLFF	TGTGCCAGCAGCAGGATTAATGAAAAACTGTTTTTT
-	TRBV6-5	14	TRBJ1-1	once	CASSYGGAGTEAFF	TGTGCCAGCAGTTACGGGGGGGCTGGGACTGAAGCTTTCTTT
TRBD1	TRBV4-3	15	TRBJ2-5	-	CASSQRDRGTETQYF	TGCGCCAGCAGCCAGCGGGACAGGGGAACAGAGACCCAGTACTTC
-	TRBV27	13	TRBJ2-7	-	CASSLHTFYEQYF	TGTGCCAGCAGTTTACATACTTTCTACGAACAGTACTTC
TRBD2	TRBV9	18	TRBJ2-6	-	CASSARLAGLSGANVLTF	TGTGCCAGCAGCGCCAGACTAGCGGGCCTCTCTGGGGCCAACGTCCTGACTTTC
-	TRBV11-2	11	TRBJ2-1	-	CASSSRDEQFF	TGTGCCAGCAGCTCCCGTGATGAGCAGTTCTTC
TRBD2	TRBV7-2	15	TRBJ2-1	few	CASSWSGGARNEQFF	TGTGCCAGCAGCTGGAGCGGGGGGGCTCGGAATGAGCAGTTCTTC
TRBD2	TRBV6-2/TRBV6-3	15	TRBJ2-2	-	CASSSSGVGTGELFF	TGTGCCAGCAGTAGTAGCGGGGTCGGGACCGGGGAGCTGTTTTTT
TRBD1	TRBV5-6	16	TRBJ2-7	-	CASSLETGTGVYEQYF	TGTGCCAGCAGCTTGGAGACCGGGACAGGGGTCTACGAGCAGTACTTC
TRBD1	TRBV2	13	TRBJ2-4	-	CASAGQEKNIQYF	TGTGCCAGCGCCGGACAGGAGAAAAACATTCAGTACTTC
TRBD1	TRBV5-1	15	TRBJ2-5	-	CASSLGRQGQETQYF	TGCGCCAGCAGCTTGGGGCGACAGGGTCAGGAGACCCAGTACTTC
-	TRBV5-1	15	TRBJ1-3	-	CASSLDPVSGNTIYF	TGCGCCAGCAGCTTGGATCCCGTGTCGGGAAACACCATATATTTT
TRBD1	TRBV18	15	TRBJ1-2	once	CASSPRGTGNYGYTF	TGTGCCAGCTCACCCCGGGGGACAGGGAACTATGGCTACACCTTC
TRBD1	TRBV4-1	16	TRBJ1-1	once	CASSHPKQGDGTEAFF	TGCGCCAGCAGCCACCCTAAACAGGGGGATGGCACTGAAGCTTTCTTT
TRBD1	TRBV6-5	14	TRBJ1-2	many	CASSYSTGLNGYTF	TGTGCCAGCAGTTACTCGACAGGGTTAAATGGCTACACCTTC
TRBD2	TRBV5-4	16	TRBJ2-5	-	CASSETSGAYQETQYF	TGTGCCAGCAGCGAGACTAGCGGGGCGTACCAAGAGACCCAGTACTTC
-	TRBV12-3/TRBV12-4	12	TRBJ2-2	-	CASRRVTGELFF	TGTGCCAGCAGACGAGTCACCGGGGAGCTGTTTTTT
-	TRBV7-3	16	TRBJ2-1	-	CASSCLGVAVDNEQFF	TGTGCCAGCAGCTGCTTGGGGGTAGCGGTCGACAATGAGCAGTTCTTC
TRBD2	TRBV9	15	TRBJ2-2	-	CASSVSGVNTGELFF	TGTGCCAGCAGCGTTAGCGGGGTCAACACCGGGGAGCTGTTTTTT
-	TRBV19	12	TRBJ1-3	-	CASSESWNTIYF	TGTGCCAGTAGTGAGAGTTGGAACACCATATATTTT
TRBD1	TRBV3-1/TRBV3-2	14	TRBJ2-5	-	CASSQFARGETQYF	TGTGCCAGCAGCCAATTCGCCAGGGGGGAGACCCAGTACTTC
-	TRBV25-1	16	TRBJ1-5	-	CASSVTGSGRNQPQHF	TGTGCCAGCAGTGTCACAGGGAGTGGGCGCAATCAGCCCCAGCATTTT
-	TRBV18	16	TRBJ1-1	-	CASSPWVGEPNTEAFF	TGTGCCAGCTCACCATGGGTCGGGGAGCCGAACACTGAAGCTTTCTTT
-	TRBV5-4	15	TRBJ1-2	-	CASSQGRGLDYGYTF	TGTGCCAGCAGCCAGGGGCGGGGGCTGGACTATGGCTACACCTTC
-	TRBV7-7	16	TRBJ2-5	-	CASSLEGRGVGETQYF	TGTGCTAGCAGCTTAGAGGGCAGGGGAGTAGGTGAGACCCAGTACTTC
-	TRBV11-1	14	TRBJ1-1	-	CASSPRTANTEAFF	TGTGCCAGCAGCCCCCGGACAGCGAACACTGAAGCTTTCTTT
-	TRBV19	14	TRBJ2-3	-	CASSRDIITDTQYF	TGTGCCAGTAGTCGGGACATCATCACAGATACGCAGTATTTT
-	TRBV2	15	TRBJ2-7	-	CASSARLGGAYEQYF	TGTGCCAGCAGTGCGCGACTAGGAGGGGCCTACGAGCAGTACTTC
TRBD2	TRBV4-2	15	TRBJ2-1	once	CASSPAGGSYNEQFF	TGTGCCAGCAGCCCAGCGGGGGGGAGTTACAATGAGCAGTTCTTC